This TCR beta chain was profiled in a study of blood T cell repertoires in COVID-19. Profiled with immunoSEQ multiplex PCR; TCRdb holds only in-frame clones, not every one. Altogether 200,000 to 250,000 clones are present, 88% being singletons, with the ten largest covering around 2.7%. Recruits, aged roughly 18 to 100 years, lived in 24 US areas. Either two negative PCRs, clearance, or symptom resolution qualified Cohort 3 donors as recovered. Trimming took 3 bases from V and 7 from J, leaving 13 bases between them. Germline loops: CDR1 ENHRY, CDR2 SYGVKD. The CDR3 has 15 amino acids. This clone turned up a few times.

The TCR was taken from a woman in her 30s who had recovered from COVID-19. The genes are TRBV10-3 and TRBJ1-6; no clear D. Material: PBMCs or T cells enriched from blood (not recorded which). CDR3 DNA: TGTGCCATCAGTGATAGTCTAGAAAGAAATTCACCCCTCCACTTT. Protein sequence: CAISDSLERNSPLHF.